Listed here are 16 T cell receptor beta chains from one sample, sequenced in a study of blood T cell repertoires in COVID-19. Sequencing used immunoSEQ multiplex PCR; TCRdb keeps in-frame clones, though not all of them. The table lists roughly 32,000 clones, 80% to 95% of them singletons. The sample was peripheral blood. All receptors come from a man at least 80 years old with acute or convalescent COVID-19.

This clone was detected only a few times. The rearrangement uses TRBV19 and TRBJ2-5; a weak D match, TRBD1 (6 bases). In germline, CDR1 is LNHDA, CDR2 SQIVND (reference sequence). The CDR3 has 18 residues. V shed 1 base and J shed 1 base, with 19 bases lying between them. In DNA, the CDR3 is TGTGCCAGTAGTATAGTCTCTATGGACAGCGTTTTCCAAGAGACCCAGTACTTC. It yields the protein CASSIVSMDSVFQETQYF.

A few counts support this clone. CDR3 DNA sequence: TGTGCCAGCAGCTTAGCCACAGGGTCTGGGGCCAACGTCCTGACTTTC. This translates into CASSLATGSGANVLTF. The J gene is TRBJ2-6, the V gene TRBV7-9, with a possible D match to TRBD1 (6 bases). This CDR3 spans 16 amino acids. Trimming pared 0 bases from V and 1 base from J, leaving 7 bases between. The germline V gene has CDR1 SEHNR and CDR2 FQNEAQ (reference sequence). Full variable domain (outside the CDR3, taken from reference TRBV7-9 and TRBJ2-6): DTGVSQNPRHKITKRGQNVTFRCDPISEHNRLYWYRQTLGQGPEFLTYFQNEAQLEKSRLLSDRFSAERPKGSFSTLEIQRTEQGDSAMYLCASSLATGSGANVLTFGAGSRLTVL.

CDR3 protein: CASSLALRTGDNEQFF. The CDR3 DNA is TGTGCCAGCAGCTTAGCACTTAGAACAGGGGACAATGAGCAGTTCTTC. This rearrangement joins TRBV7-6 to TRBJ2-1, with TRBD1 matching over 7 bases. With V trimmed by 0 bases and J by 5 bases, 7 bases remained unmatched. The CDR3 has 16 amino acids. Looked up from germline, CDR1 is SGHVS and CDR2 is FNYEAQ.

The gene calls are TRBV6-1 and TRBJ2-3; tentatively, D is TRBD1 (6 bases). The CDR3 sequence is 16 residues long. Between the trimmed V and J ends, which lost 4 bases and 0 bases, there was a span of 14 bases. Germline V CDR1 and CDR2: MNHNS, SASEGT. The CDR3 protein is CASSAQGILSTDTQYF. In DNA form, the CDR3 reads TGTGCCAGCAGTGCCCAGGGGATTTTGAGCACAGATACGCAGTATTTT.

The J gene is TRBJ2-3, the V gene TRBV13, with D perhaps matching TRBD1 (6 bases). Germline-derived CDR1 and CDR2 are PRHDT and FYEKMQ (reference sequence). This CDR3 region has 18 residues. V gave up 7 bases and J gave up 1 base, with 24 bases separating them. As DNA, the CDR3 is TGTGCCAGCACCCCACTCTACGGTGTCAGGGGCGGCACAGATACGCAGTATTTT. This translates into CASTPLYGVRGGTDTQYF.

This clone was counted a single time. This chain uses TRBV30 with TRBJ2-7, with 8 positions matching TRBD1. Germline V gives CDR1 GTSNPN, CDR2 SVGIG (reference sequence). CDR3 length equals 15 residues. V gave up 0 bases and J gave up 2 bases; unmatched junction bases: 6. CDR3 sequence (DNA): TGTGCCTGGAGTGTACCTCGACAGGGGCCCTACGAGCAGTACTTC. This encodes CAWSVPRQGPYEQYF.

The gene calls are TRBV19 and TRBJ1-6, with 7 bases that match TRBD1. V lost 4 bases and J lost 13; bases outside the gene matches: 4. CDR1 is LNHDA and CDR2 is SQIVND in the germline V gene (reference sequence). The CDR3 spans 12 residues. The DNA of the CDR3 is TGTGCCAGTAGTAACGACAGGGTCCCCCTCCACTTT. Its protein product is CASSNDRVPLHF. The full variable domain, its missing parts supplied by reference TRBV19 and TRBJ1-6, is DGGITQSPKYLFRKEGQNVTLSCEQNLNHDAMYWYRQDPGQGLRLIYYSQIVNDFQKGDIAEGYSVSREKKESFPLTVTSAQKNPTAFYLCASSNDRVPLHFGNGTRLTVT.

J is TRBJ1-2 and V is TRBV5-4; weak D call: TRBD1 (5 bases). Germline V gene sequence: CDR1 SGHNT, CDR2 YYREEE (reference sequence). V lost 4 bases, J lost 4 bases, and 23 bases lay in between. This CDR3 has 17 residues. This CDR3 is CASSSLDRGSLGYGYTF. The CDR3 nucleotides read TGTGCCAGCAGCAGCCTCGACAGAGGCTCTTTAGGCTATGGCTACACCTTC.

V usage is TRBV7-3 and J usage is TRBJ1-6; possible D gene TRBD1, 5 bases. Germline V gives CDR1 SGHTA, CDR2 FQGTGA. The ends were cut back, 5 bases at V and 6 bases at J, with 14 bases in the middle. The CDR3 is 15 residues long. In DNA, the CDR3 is TGTGCCAGCAGCGCGGAGGGGCAGCCTAATTCACCCCTCCACTTT. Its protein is CASSAEGQPNSPLHF.

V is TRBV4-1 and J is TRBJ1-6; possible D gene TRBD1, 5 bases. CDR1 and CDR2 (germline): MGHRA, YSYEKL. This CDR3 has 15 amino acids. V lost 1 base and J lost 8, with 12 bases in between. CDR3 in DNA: TGCGCCAGCAGCCAAGCGCAGGGATTTTATTCACCCCTCCACTTT. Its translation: CASSQAQGFYSPLHF.

The CDR3 nucleotides are TGTGCCAGCAGCTTAGTCGAGGGTGGGAAGTCACCCCTCCACTTT. Translating it yields CASSLVEGGKSPLHF. J is TRBJ1-6 and V is TRBV7-2; D gene uncertain. V was cut by 1 base and J by 10 bases, with 14 bases left in between. Germline assignment: CDR1 SGHTA and CDR2 FQGNSA. The CDR3 length is 15 residues. Supplemented by reference TRBV7-2 and TRBJ1-6, the full variable domain reads GAGVSQSPSNKVTEKGKDVELRCDPISGHTALYWYRQSLGQGLEFLIYFQGNSAPDKSGLPSDRFSAERTGGSVSTLTIQRTQQEDSAVYLCASSLVEGGKSPLHFGNGTRLTVT.

CDR3 in amino acids: CASSLAGQSTGELFF. The CDR3 coding sequence is TGTGCCAGCAGCTTGGCAGGACAGTCCACCGGGGAGCTGTTTTTT. The chain combines TRBV5-5 with TRBJ2-2; D is perhaps TRBD1 (6 bases). V shed 0 bases and J shed 4 bases, with 10 bases lying between them. CDR1 is SGHKS and CDR2 is YYEKEE in the germline V gene (reference sequence). The CDR3 is 15 amino acids. Full variable domain (rest looked up from reference TRBV5-5 and TRBJ2-2): DAGVTQSPTHLIKTRGQQVTLRCSPISGHKSVSWYQQVLGQGPQFIFQYYEKEERGRGNFPDRFSARQFPNYSSELNVNALLLGDSALYLCASSLAGQSTGELFFGEGSRLTVL.

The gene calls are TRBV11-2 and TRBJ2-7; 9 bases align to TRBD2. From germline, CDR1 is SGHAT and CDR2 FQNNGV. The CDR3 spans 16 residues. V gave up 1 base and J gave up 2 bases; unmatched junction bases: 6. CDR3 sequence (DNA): TGTGCCAGCAGCTTAGGATCAGCGGGGGGCACCTACGAGCAGTACTTC. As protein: CASSLGSAGGTYEQYF.

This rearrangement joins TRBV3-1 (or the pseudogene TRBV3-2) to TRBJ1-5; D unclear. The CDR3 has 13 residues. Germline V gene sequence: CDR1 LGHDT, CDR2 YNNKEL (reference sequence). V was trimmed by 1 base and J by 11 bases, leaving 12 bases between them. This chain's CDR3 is CASSQGRNPAQHF. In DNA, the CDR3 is TGTGCCAGCAGCCAAGGGCGGAACCCCGCCCAGCATTTT.

The CDR3 nucleotides are TGTGCCAGCAGCTTAATATGGGAGTTAGAGGGCTACACCTTC. Residues: CASSLIWELEGYTF. This sequence joins TRBV7-7 and TRBJ1-2; D is undetermined. This CDR3 spans 14 amino acids. Germline V gives CDR1 SSHAT, CDR2 FNYEAQ (reference sequence). The ends were cut back, 2 bases at V and 8 bases at J, with 15 bases in the middle.

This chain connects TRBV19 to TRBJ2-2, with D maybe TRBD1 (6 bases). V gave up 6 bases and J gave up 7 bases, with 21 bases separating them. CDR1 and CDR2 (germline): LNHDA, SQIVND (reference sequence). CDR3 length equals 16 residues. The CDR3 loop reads CASSTGISQRSGELFF. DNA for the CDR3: TGTGCCAGTAGCACAGGGATTTCGCAAAGGAGCGGGGAGCTGTTTTTT.